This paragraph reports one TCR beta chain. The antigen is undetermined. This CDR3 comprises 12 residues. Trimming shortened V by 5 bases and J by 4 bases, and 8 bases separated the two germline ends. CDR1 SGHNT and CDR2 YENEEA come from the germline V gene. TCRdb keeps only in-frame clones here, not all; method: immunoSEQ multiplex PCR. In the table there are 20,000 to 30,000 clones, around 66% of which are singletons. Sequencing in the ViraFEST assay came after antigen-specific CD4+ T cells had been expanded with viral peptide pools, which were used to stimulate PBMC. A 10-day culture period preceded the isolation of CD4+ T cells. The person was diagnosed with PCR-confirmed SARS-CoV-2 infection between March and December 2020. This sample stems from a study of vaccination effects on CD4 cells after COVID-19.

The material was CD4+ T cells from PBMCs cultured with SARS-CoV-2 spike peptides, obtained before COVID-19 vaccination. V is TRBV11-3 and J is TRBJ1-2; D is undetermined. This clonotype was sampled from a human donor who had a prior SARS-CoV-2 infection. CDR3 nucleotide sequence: TGTGCCAGCAGCCTCTCGGTCTATGGCTACACCTTC. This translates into CASSLSVYGYTF.